This paragraph reports one T cell receptor beta chain. Its target antigen remains unknown. No clone much larger than this one lies a single base away; base qualities are absent. This sample is drawn from a study of blood T cell repertoires in COVID-19 (dated by TCRdb to the early 2020s). Background on the whole study: Samples from collaborators originated in the United States, Italy and Spain and spanned both the acute and convalescent phases of COVID-19. The prospective study material was composed of cDNA or gDNA derived from T cells, B-cell-depleted T cells, or PBMCs. The dataset comprised deeply sampled blood TCRbeta repertoires from subjects exposed to, actively infected with, or recovered from COVID-19. A freely available public database, intended as a resource for researchers studying the immune response to SARS-CoV-2, is where the repertoires were released. The samples were drawn from two sources: the first 160 participants of the ongoing ImmuneRACE study, and 1,000 to 1,500 subjects contributed by 6 global collaborators. The sample metadata nearly always contained a de-identified subject ID, COVID-19 status, age in years and sex. Where HLA class I and class II types were available, the types were taken from metadata supplied by the sample provider, not from assay-based typing. Paper-wide results and their limitations: The quantity of clinical and demographic metadata differed by source and by participant and was supplied without curation.

V loses 5 bases at its end and J loses 0 bases; junction bases beyond the gene matches: 3. Reading the germline V gene (reference sequence) gives CDR1 MNHEY and CDR2 SMNVEV. The CDR3 numbers 15 residues from cysteine through phenylalanine. The read is trimmed to its CDR3 DNA, 45 bases read in frame from base 1. Collaborating institutions collected whole blood in K2EDTA tubes following their own protocols. For TCRbeta analysis, collaborator samples were shipped as frozen whole blood, as isolated PBMCs, or as DNA extracted from either sample type. The immunoSEQ Assay, a bias-controlled multiplex PCR, was used to amplify TCRbeta CDR3 regions from genomic DNA. Per the source publication's procedure: Within the assay, amplification of reference gene primers was used to estimate how many nucleated cells each sample contained. To quantify the absolute abundance of each unique TCRbeta CDR3 rearrangement, sequence reads were collapsed and filtered. For each sample, productive Simpson clonality was calculated as the square root of Simpson's diversity index over productive rearrangements. TCRdb limited this immuneACCESS table to in-frame rearrangements with V and J called. A share of clones is missing; checked studies link under half to unresolved V genes, and the rest is unexplained. Clone size and the V and J calls come from that table; the DNA yielded D and trimming. The table for this sample lists about 70,000 clones; 91% of them were counted only once. The ten largest clones add up to 7.5% to 9% of the sample.

The rearrangement joined TRBV27 to TRBJ1-4, and 7 junction bases match TRBD1. Sequencing was carried out using peripheral blood. The TCR originated in a human donor in a cohort sampled during active COVID-19. CDR3 sequence: CASSPGTATNEKLFF. The sequenced DNA is TGTGCCAGCAGTCCTGGGACAGCAACTAATGAAAAACTGTTTTTT.